Listed here is a single T cell receptor (beta chain). What this receptor recognizes is not known. No base-level quality is on record; no much larger clone is a single base apart. The germline V gene supplies CDR1 SGHDN and CDR2 FVKESK. V sheds 8 bases and J sheds 3 bases, leaving 19 bases between their ends. From the cysteine up to the phenylalanine, the CDR3 has a length of 15 residues. The kept DNA is CDR3 alone, 45 bases in frame from the first base. The library came from RACE. The sequencing machine was a NextSeq 500. Library preparation attached unique molecular identifiers to individual cDNA molecules for quantitative, reproducible TCR counting. For every blood RNA sample, sequencing covered both the TCR alpha and TCR beta chains. The original methods were these. A median of about 87,000 TCRs per sample was observed, with a range of 23,224 to 690,600. The Decombinator software suite was used to annotate V, J and CDR3 in the TCR reads. To make PS versus PT1 abundance plots, every sample was subsampled to the same number of TCRs (28,000). Expanded TCRs were defined as absent before sensitization and observed at least eight times at the 2-week time point. TCRdb handled the public reads itself, with Q25 trimming in fastp and clone calling in MiXCR, and kept productive beta chains. Here each entry gathers all rows of one CDR3 protein and keeps the most common genes and DNA. These V and J calls derive from TCRdb rather than the authors' analysis. A total of approximately 97,000 distinct CDR3 sequences appear in this sample, less than 35% of them only once. The top ten constitute about 9.3% of the sample.

This specimen's time point label, per the study, means: patch test 3, about 24 weeks after DPC sensitization. The treatment or condition label corresponds to: therapeutic diphenylcyclopropenone sensitization with weekly scalp DPC. At each patch-test visit, blood was drawn before the patch test was applied. Eligible patients were aged 18 to 70, diagnosed with alopecia, deemed suitable for DPC therapy, and excluded if pregnant. Total RNA was extracted from unfractionated whole blood that had been collected in Tempus Blood RNA tubes. The entry originates in a study of human T cells and chemical hapten exposure (dated by TCRdb to the early 2020s). About the investigation overall: For sensitization, 2% DPC in acetone was applied to a roughly 2 cm by roughly 2 cm area of upper inner arm skin. Throughout the approximately 24-week study period, patients were also given weekly therapeutic DPC doses on the scalp. Patch testing was performed on the upper back with Finn chambers containing 0.01% DPC, and the patch tests were scored after 6 days according to International Contact Dermatitis Research Group standards. The mostly female patient cohort included alopecia areata with under or over 50% scalp involvement, alopecia totalis and alopecia universalis. The libraries were sequenced as a pool, and the TCR yield per sample differed mostly because of small variations in library volumes within the pool. This study followed changes in the peripheral blood TCR repertoire in vivo during primary and secondary sensitization of alopecia patients to the hapten diphenylcyclopropenone (DPC). Blood samples were taken from patients before sensitization (week 0) and at 2, 6 and about 24 weeks after DPC sensitization. Twenty-nine alopecia patients gave blood for TCR sequencing at one to four time points (pre-sensitization, 2, 6 and 24 weeks). On the study overall, not on this receptor specifically: Expanded TCRs formed significantly more large CDR3 similarity clusters than pre-sensitization or healthy control sets, consistent with antigen-driven responses. All patients had alopecia, a presumed autoimmune disease, so their immune response might differ from that of healthy individuals. The number of PT1 expanded TCRs positively correlated with patch test score, significant at thresholds 8, 16 and 32 but not 4. No change with DPC sensitization was found in the number of TCRs above 1 in 1000 frequency, and no evidence of global repertoire structure alterations was found. Repeated subsampling changed both the strength of the expansion versus patch-test correlation and the threshold at which the correlation became significant.

The sequencing used whole blood, collected in connection with sensitization to the hapten diphenylcyclopropenone (DPC). The chain is assembled from TRBV14 and TRBJ1-2, and perhaps TRBD1 as D gene, on 6 matching bases. The clonotype originates from a man between 35 and 55 years old with alopecia areata. Some clones in this sample may be carry-over from other donors' samples. CDR3 protein: CASSKLRGPYYGYTF. The nucleotide sequence reads as follows: TGTGCCAGCTCCAAACTCAGGGGTCCATACTATGGCTACACCTTC. With the rest looked up from the reference TRBV14 and TRBJ1-2 genes rather than sequenced, the full variable domain is EAGVTQFPSHSVIEKGQTVTLRCDPISGHDNLYWYRRVMGKEIKFLLHFVKESKQDESGMPNNRFLAERTGGTYSTLKVQPAELEDSGVYFCASSKLRGPYYGYTFGSGTRLTVV.